This T cell receptor beta chain was sequenced during a study of cytomegalovirus exposure and HLA in healthy donors. Overall study results and limits: Reportedly, diagnosis of cytomegalovirus status by the classifier showed high specificity and sensitivity.

Assay used: immunoSEQ multiplex PCR; TCRdb lists only in-frame clones, some missing. The repertoire holds approximately 150,000 clones, approximately 86% seen once, with 2% to 3% in the top ten. As for this clone: Its antigen remains unknown.

The CDR3 sequence is 14 residues long. CDR1 SGHTS and CDR2 YDEGEE come from the germline V gene. The germline V and J ends were trimmed by 4 bases and 0 bases, with 11 bases remaining between them. Sequencing was performed on PBMCs. The rearrangement links TRBV5-8 to TRBJ2-7; D is possibly TRBD2 (5 bases). The receptor comes from a man aged 18 to 29 in good health and CMV-seropositive. The CDR3 DNA reads as TGTGCCAGCAGCAGAGACGGGAACTCCTACGAGCAGTACTTC. The encoded protein is CASSRDGNSYEQYF.